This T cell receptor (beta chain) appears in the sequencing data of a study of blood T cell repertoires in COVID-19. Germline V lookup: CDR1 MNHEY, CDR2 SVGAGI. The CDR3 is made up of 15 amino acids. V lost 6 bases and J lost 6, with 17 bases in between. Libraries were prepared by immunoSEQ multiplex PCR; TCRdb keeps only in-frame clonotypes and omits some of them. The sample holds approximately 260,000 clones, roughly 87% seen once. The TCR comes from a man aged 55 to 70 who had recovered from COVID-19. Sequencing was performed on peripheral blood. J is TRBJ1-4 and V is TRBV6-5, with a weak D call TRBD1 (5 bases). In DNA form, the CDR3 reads TGTGCCAGCAGGGGATTAGGGGCTTATGATGAAAAACTGTTTTTT. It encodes CASRGLGAYDEKLFF.